This T cell receptor (beta chain) was recorded in a study of T cell clusters in autoimmune cytopenias. TRB was amplified from about 250 ng of peripheral blood genomic DNA per sample. Measured by frequency, this clonotype is medium-sized. One tube held mixed TRB-A and TRB-B primer pools for touch-down PCR. From its re-call of the multiplex PCR reads, TCRdb lists each CDR3 protein once, without DNA. Here the sample table reports around 1,800 distinct CDR3 sequences. The CDR3 extends over 14 amino acids. Per germline, CDR1 MNHEY and CDR2 SMNVEV (reference sequence). This same sample was also taken into another study, of T cell repertoires in aging, cancer and after chemotherapy. From that study: Age-matched healthy donors had significantly more diverse, less clonal blood TCR repertoires than untreated cancer patients. Across the chemotherapy interval, each cancer cohort showed higher median generation probability, suggesting thymic rebound. In hematological cancer patients, infiltrated lymphoid organs may have impaired thymic emigration or peripheral T cell expansion.

The chain recombines TRBV27 with TRBJ2-2; TCRdb's D call, TRBD1, is unchecked because there is no DNA. The receptor was derived from a human donor with chronic lymphocytic leukemia. What was sequenced was peripheral blood. The CDR3 sequence is CASNLYGGAGELFF.